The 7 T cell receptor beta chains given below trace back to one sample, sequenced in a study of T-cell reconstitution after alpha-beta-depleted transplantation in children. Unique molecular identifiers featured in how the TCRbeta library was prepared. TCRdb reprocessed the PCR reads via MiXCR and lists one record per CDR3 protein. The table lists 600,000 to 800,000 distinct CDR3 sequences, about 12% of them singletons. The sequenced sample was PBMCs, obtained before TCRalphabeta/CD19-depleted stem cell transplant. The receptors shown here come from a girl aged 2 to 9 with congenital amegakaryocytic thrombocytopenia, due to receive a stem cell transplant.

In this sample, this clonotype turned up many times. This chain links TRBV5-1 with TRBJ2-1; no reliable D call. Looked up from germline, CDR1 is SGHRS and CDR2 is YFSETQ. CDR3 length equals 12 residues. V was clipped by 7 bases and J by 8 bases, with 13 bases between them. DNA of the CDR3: TGCGCCAGCGGATACGTTGGAGATGAGCAGTTCTTC. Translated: CASGYVGDEQFF.

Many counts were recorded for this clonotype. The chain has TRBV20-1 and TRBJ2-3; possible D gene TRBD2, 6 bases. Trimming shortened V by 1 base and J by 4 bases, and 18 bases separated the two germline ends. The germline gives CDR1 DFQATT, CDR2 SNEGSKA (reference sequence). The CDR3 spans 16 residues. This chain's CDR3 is CSARATGGGRADTQYF. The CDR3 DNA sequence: TGCAGTGCTAGAGCCACCGGGGGAGGTCGAGCAGATACGCAGTATTTT.

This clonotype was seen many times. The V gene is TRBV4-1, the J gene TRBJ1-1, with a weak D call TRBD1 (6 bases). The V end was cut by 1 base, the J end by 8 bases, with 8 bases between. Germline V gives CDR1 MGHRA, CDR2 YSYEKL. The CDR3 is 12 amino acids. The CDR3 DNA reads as TGCGCCAGCAGCCAAGTGGGGACAGAAGCTTTCTTT. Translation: CASSQVGTEAFF.

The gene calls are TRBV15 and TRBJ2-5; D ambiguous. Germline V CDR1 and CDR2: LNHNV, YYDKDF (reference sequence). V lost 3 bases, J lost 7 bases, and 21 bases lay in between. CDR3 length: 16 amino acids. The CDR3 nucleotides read TGTGCCACCAGCAGGGGTACTCAAGACGGTGAAAGGACCCAGTACTTC. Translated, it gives CATSRGTQDGERTQYF.

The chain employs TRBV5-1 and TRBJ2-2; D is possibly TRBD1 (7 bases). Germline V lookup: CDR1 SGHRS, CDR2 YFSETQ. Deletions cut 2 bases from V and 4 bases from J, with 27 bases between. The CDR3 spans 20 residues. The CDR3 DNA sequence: TGCGCCAGCAGCTTTTTAGGACAGGTCGGCAGCGGGCGCGTCACCGGGGAGCTGTTTTTT. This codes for CASSFLGQVGSGRVTGELFF.

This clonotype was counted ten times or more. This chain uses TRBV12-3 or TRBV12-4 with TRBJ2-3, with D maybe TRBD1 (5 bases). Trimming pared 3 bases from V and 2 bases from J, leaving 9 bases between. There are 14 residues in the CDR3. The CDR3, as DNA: TGTGCCAGCAGTTTTGGTGGGGCCACAGATACGCAGTATTTT. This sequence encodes CASSFGGATDTQYF.

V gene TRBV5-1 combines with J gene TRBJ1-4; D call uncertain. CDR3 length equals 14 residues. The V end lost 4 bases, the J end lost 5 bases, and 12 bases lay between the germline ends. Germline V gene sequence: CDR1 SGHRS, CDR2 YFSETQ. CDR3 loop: CASSPGPSNEKLFF. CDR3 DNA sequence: TGCGCCAGCAGCCCCGGACCCTCGAATGAAAAACTGTTTTTT.